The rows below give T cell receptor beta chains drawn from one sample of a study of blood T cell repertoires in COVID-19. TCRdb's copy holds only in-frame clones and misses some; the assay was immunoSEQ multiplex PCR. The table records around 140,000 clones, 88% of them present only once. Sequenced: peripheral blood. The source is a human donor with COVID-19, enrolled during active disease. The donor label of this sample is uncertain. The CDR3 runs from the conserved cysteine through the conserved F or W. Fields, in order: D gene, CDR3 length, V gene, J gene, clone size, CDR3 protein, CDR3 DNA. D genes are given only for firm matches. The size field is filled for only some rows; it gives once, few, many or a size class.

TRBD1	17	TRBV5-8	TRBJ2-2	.	CASSFRGRRGSTGELFF	TGTGCCAGCAGCTTCAGGGGGCGGCGGGGAAGCACCGGGGAGCTGTTTTTT
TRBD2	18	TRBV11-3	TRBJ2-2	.	CASLPGWIAGANTGELFF	TGTGCCAGCCTTCCCGGGTGGATAGCGGGCGCGAACACCGGGGAGCTGTTTTTT
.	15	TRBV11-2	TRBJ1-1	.	CASSSKGGETTEAFF	TGTGCCAGCAGCTCTAAGGGGGGGGAGACTACTGAAGCTTTCTTT
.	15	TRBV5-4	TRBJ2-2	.	CASSSPGRADGELFF	TGTGCCAGCAGCAGTCCGGGCAGGGCGGACGGGGAGCTGTTTTTT
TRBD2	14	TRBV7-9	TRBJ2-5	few	CASTSLAGEETQYF	TGTGCCAGCACAAGCCTAGCGGGAGAAGAGACCCAGTACTTC
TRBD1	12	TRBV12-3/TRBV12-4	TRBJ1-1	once	CASSWGQPRAFF	TGTGCCAGCAGTTGGGGACAGCCCAGGGCTTTCTTT
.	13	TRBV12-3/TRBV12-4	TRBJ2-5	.	CASSFAVQETQYF	TGTGCCAGCAGTTTTGCAGTACAAGAGACCCAGTACTTC
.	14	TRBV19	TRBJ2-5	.	CASSTTGSGETQYF	TGTGCCAGTAGTACCACAGGGTCCGGGGAGACCCAGTACTTC
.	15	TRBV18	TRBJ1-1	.	CASSPPTGENTEAFF	TGTGCCAGCTCACCACCGACAGGCGAGAACACTGAAGCTTTCTTT
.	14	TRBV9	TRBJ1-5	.	CASSVGWAGGPQHF	TGTGCCAGCAGCGTAGGATGGGCGGGTGGGCCCCAGCATTTT
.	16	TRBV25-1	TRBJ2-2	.	CASSEYFRVDTGELFF	TGTGCCAGCAGTGAATATTTTCGAGTGGACACCGGGGAGCTGTTTTTT
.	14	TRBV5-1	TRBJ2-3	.	CASSLGQASDTQYF	TGCGCCAGCAGCTTGGGGCAGGCCTCGGATACGCAGTATTTT
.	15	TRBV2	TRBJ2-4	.	CASSPGPGLKNIQYF	TGTGCCAGCAGTCCCGGTCCTGGGCTCAAAAACATTCAGTACTTC
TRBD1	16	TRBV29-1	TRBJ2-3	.	CSVEGGQITSTDTQYF	TGCAGCGTTGAAGGGGGACAGATCACTAGCACAGATACGCAGTATTTT
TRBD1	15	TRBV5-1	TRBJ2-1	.	CASSVHRGNNNEQFF	TGCGCCAGCAGCGTCCACAGGGGGAATAACAATGAGCAGTTCTTC
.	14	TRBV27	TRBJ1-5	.	CASSARRFNQPQHF	TGTGCCAGCAGTGCACGGAGATTCAATCAGCCCCAGCATTTT
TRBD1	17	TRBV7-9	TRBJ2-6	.	CASSPPGTGSGANVLTF	TGTGCCAGCAGCCCACCCGGGACAGGGTCCGGGGCCAACGTCCTGACTTTC
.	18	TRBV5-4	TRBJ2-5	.	CASSETGSPLQDQETQYF	TGTGCCAGCAGCGAAACAGGGTCCCCCCTCCAAGACCAAGAGACCCAGTACTTC
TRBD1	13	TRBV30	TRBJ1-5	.	CAWSHRGGEPQHF	TGTGCCTGGAGTCACAGGGGCGGGGAGCCCCAGCATTTT
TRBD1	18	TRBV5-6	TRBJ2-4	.	CASSLDRSITLAKNIQYF	TGTGCCAGCAGCCTGGACAGGTCGATAACTCTAGCCAAAAACATTCAGTACTTC
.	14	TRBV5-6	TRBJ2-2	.	CASSLGWGAGELFF	TGTGCCAGCAGCTTGGGCTGGGGGGCCGGGGAGCTGTTTTTT
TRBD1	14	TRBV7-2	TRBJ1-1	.	CASGYRGVNTEAFF	TGTGCCAGCGGATACAGGGGGGTGAACACTGAAGCTTTCTTT
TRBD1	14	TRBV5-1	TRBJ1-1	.	CASSSQGGYTEAFF	TGCGCCAGCAGCTCACAGGGGGGATACACTGAAGCTTTCTTT
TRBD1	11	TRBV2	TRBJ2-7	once	CATQGVYEQYF	TGTGCCACCCAGGGGGTATACGAGCAGTACTTC
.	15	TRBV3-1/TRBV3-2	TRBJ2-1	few	CASSQGPGSYNEQFF	TGTGCCAGCAGCCAAGGCCCAGGCTCCTACAATGAGCAGTTCTTC
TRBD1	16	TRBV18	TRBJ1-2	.	CASSPPGQGETSGYTF	TGTGCCAGCTCACCACCGGGACAGGGGGAAACCTCTGGCTACACCTTC
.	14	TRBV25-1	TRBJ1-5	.	CASSGTQSNQPQHF	TGTGCCAGCAGTGGGACACAGAGCAATCAGCCCCAGCATTTT
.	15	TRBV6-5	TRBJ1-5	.	CASSPSGIRNQPQHF	TGTGCCAGCAGTCCCTCAGGAATCCGCAATCAGCCCCAGCATTTT
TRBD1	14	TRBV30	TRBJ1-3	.	CAWSSGTAGNTIYF	TGTGCCTGGAGCTCCGGGACAGCTGGAAACACCATATATTTT
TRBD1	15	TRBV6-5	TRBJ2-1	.	CASSYSGTGNNEQFF	TGTGCCAGCAGTTACTCAGGGACAGGGAACAATGAGCAGTTCTTC
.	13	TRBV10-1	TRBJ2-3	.	CASSEWGVDTQYF	TGCGCCAGCAGTGAGTGGGGGGTAGATACGCAGTATTTT
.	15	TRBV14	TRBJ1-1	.	CASSPDLGTNTEAFF	TGTGCCAGCAGCCCCGACCTAGGCACGAACACTGAAGCTTTCTTT